This T cell receptor beta chain was identified during a study of OX40 agonist ivuxolimab in advanced cancers. As concerns this clone: Its antigen is not known.

Using immunoSEQ multiplex PCR, the repertoire was profiled, and TCRdb retains in-frame clones only, with some absent. This table holds about 70,000 clones, about nine tenths found once. Study-level results: CD8+ T cells were the subset that, on average, had more expanded clones than CD4+.

Germline CDR1 and CDR2: WSHSY and SAAADI. The V end was cut by 0 bases, the J end by 7 bases, with 16 bases between. There are 16 residues in the CDR3. The source is an adult with an advanced solid tumor such as melanoma, head and neck, liver or kidney cancer. V is TRBV10-2 and J is TRBJ1-5; tentatively, D is TRBD1 (5 bases). The source was CD4+ or CD8+ T cells sorted from blood, collected in a trial of the OX40 agonist ivuxolimab. CDR3 region: CASSESEFGREQPQHF. The CDR3 DNA follows: TGCGCCAGCAGTGAGTCCGAATTCGGCAGGGAGCAGCCCCAGCATTTT.